This TCR beta chain was sequenced for a study of T-cell memory formation after mild COVID-19. For the study at large: Each donor largely had its own TCR clusters.

Using its own MiXCR run on the 5' RACE reads, TCRdb lists one record per CDR3 protein. The data hold about 260,000 distinct CDR3 sequences, with under 20% observed a single time. Remarks on this clonotype: The junction differs from germline at one of its ends, possibly a read error.

CDR3 size: 15 residues. The chain combines TRBV12-3 or TRBV12-4 with TRBJ1-1, with a tentative D call TRBD1 (6 bases). The sequence was collected from a man aged 18 to 29 who had mild COVID-19 (a few samples of this study predate the infection). Cell type and time point are not known. The sample was PBMCs or a T cell subset sorted from them (not recorded which). The CDR3 nucleotides read TGTGCCAGCAGTCTAGCAGGGGCGCGGGACACTGAAGCTTTCTTT. Translation gives CASSLAGARDTEAFF.